This passage covers 21 T cell receptor beta chains from one sample sequenced in a study of beta chain features in type 1 diabetes. Reverse transcribing all isolated RNA meant expressed TCRB transcripts were sequenced. Assay used: immunoSEQ multiplex PCR; TCRdb lists only in-frame clones, some missing. The sample has 680,000 or so clones; roughly 12% are singletons. Antigens of these TCRs are unknown. General study results and limits: Among patients with Type 1 diabetes, TCRB CDR3s were moderately but significantly shorter in every one of the four CD4+ subsets.

Sequencing was done on a sample of naive CD4+ T cells from blood. These receptors all stem from a man between 18 and 29 years old with type 1 diabetes.

This clone has only a few counts. The chain carries TRBV6-4 and TRBJ2-1; 12 positions agree with TRBD2. V lost 8 bases, J lost 6 bases, and 8 bases stayed unmatched. The CDR3 has 15 residues. Germline assignment: CDR1 MRHNA and CDR2 SNTAGT. CDR3 in amino acids: CASSRLAGVFNEQFF. CDR3 nucleotides: TGTGCCAGCTCAAGACTAGCGGGGGTGTTCAATGAGCAGTTCTTC.

The chain employs TRBV4-1 and TRBJ1-1; tentatively, D is TRBD1 (6 bases). CDR1 is MGHRA, CDR2 YSYEKL, per germline. The CDR3 is 14 residues long. Trimming took 4 bases from V and 4 from J, leaving 13 bases between them. CDR3 nucleotide sequence: TGCGCCAGCAGCCCCCAGGGGCAGGGCACTGAAGCTTTCTTT. Residues: CASSPQGQGTEAFF.

This clone was seen only a few times. The chain recombines TRBV4-1 with TRBJ1-2; D is ambiguous. From germline, CDR1 is MGHRA and CDR2 YSYEKL. The CDR3 extends over 16 amino acids. Trimming pared 3 bases from V and 3 bases from J, leaving 17 bases between. The CDR3 DNA reads as TGCGCCAGCAGCCACCCTTACAGAGGGAGGGACTATGGCTACACCTTC. This translates into CASSHPYRGRDYGYTF.

This clone was observed a few times. V gene TRBV30 combines with J gene TRBJ1-1; the D gene is possibly TRBD1 (5 bases). V was clipped by 5 bases and J by 9 bases, with 16 bases between them. In germline, CDR1 is GTSNPN, CDR2 SVGIG (reference sequence). The CDR3 totals 12 residues. DNA for the CDR3: TGTGCCTGGGGGGCGAACGGCATGAAAGCTTTCTTT. This sequence encodes CAWGANGMKAFF.

This clone has only a few counts. The chain carries TRBV7-9 and TRBJ2-4; D gene uncertain. The CDR3 is made up of 13 amino acids. Germline CDR1 is SEHNR and CDR2 is FQNEAQ (reference sequence). V dropped 0 bases and J dropped 8 bases, with 8 bases sitting between them. The CDR3 DNA reads TGTGCCAGCAGCTTAGCGGGCCCAGACATTCAGTACTTC. It is translated as CASSLAGPDIQYF.

In its sample, this clone was seen a few times. The chain couples TRBV7-8 to TRBJ1-4, with a tentative D call TRBD1 (5 bases). Germline assignment: CDR1 SGHVS and CDR2 FQNEAQ. Trimming stripped 7 bases from V and 8 bases from J, with 20 bases between. The CDR3 is 15 residues long. This CDR3 reads CASTLKVRGDEKLFF. In nucleotides, the CDR3 is TGTGCCAGCACCCTGAAGGTTAGGGGAGACGAAAAACTGTTTTTT.

This rearrangement joins TRBV11-1 to TRBJ2-1; D unclear. This CDR3 spans 17 amino acids. Germline CDR1 reads SGHAT; CDR2 reads FQDESV (reference sequence). The germline V and J ends were trimmed by 0 bases and 0 bases, with 12 bases remaining between them. The CDR3 region has the DNA TGTGCCAGCAGCTTAGCGCTGGGGTCCAGCTCCTACAATGAGCAGTTCTTC. It yields the protein CASSLALGSSSYNEQFF.

There are a few counts of this clone. The chain has TRBV7-2 and TRBJ2-7, with D possibly called TRBD1 or TRBD2 (5 bases each). The V and J ends lost 0 bases and 2 bases respectively, with 8 bases between them. Germline CDR1 is SGHTA and CDR2 is FQGNSA. The CDR3 length is 14 residues. The CDR3 reads CASSLAGVPYEQYF. DNA of the CDR3: TGTGCCAGCAGCTTAGCGGGGGTACCCTACGAGCAGTACTTC.

The V and J genes are TRBV25-1 and TRBJ1-4, with unresolved D. In germline, CDR1 is MGHDK, CDR2 SYGVNS. The CDR3 consists of 15 residues. The V end lost 8 bases, the J end lost 0 bases, and 13 bases lay between the germline ends. CDR3 nucleotide sequence: TGTGCCAGCCGATCCCCAGGAGCAACTAATGAAAAACTGTTTTTT. It specifies CASRSPGATNEKLFF.

As to this clone: The identical CDR3 is also encoded by other nucleotide sequences in the sample. The chain combines TRBV30 with TRBJ2-5, with D maybe TRBD1 (5 bases). V was clipped by 1 base and J by 2 bases, with 8 bases between them. The CDR3 covers 13 residues. Per the germline V gene, CDR1 is GTSNPN and CDR2 is SVGIG (reference sequence). The CDR3 DNA follows: TGTGCCTGGAGTGGACAGTTTCAAGAGACCCAGTACTTC. Translated, it gives CAWSGQFQETQYF.

This clone has just a few counts. This chain joins TRBV7-2 and TRBJ2-6, with D unresolved. CDR3 size: 17 residues. The V and J ends lost 2 bases and 4 bases respectively, with 15 bases between them. Looked up from germline, CDR1 is SGHTA and CDR2 is FQGNSA. CDR3 in amino acids: CASSLRFIATGANVLTF. CDR3 DNA sequence: TGTGCCAGCAGCTTAAGGTTCATAGCTACCGGGGCCAACGTCCTGACTTTC.

This clone came up a few times. The chain joins TRBV7-6 to TRBJ2-1; 7 bases fit TRBD2. Germline values: CDR1 SGHVS, CDR2 FNYEAQ. V gave up 5 bases and J gave up 5 bases; unmatched junction bases: 12. The CDR3 is made up of 16 amino acids. The CDR3, as DNA: TGTGCCAGCAGCCCTAGTTGGACTAGGGGAAACAATGAGCAGTTCTTC. Its translation: CASSPSWTRGNNEQFF.

The chain links TRBV5-4 to TRBJ2-1; D is undetermined. Deletions cut 4 bases from V and 1 base from J, with 12 bases between. The CDR3 is made up of 15 amino acids. Germline CDR1 SGHNT, CDR2 YYREEE (reference sequence). In DNA, the CDR3 is TGTGCCAGCAGCCTCTCGGGCGATTCCTACAATGAGCAGTTCTTC. Translation gives CASSLSGDSYNEQFF.

The chain links TRBV20-1 to TRBJ1-1; D not resolved. Germline CDR1 and CDR2: DFQATT and SNEGSKA (reference sequence). V lost 6 bases to trimming and J lost 4 bases, with 9 bases between them. The CDR3 has 11 residues. DNA for the CDR3: TGCAGTGCCTCCCAAGGCACTGAAGCTTTCTTT. Amino acid sequence: CSASQGTEAFF.

V gene TRBV30 combines with J gene TRBJ2-1, with D unclear. In germline, CDR1 is GTSNPN, CDR2 SVGIG (reference sequence). Trimming removed 3 bases from V and 2 bases from J, with 11 bases in between. The CDR3 consists of 14 residues. The DNA for the CDR3 is TGTGCCTGGAGGGGCAGGCCAACCTACAATGAGCAGTTCTTC. Its protein is CAWRGRPTYNEQFF. Full variable domain (outside the CDR3, taken from reference TRBV30 and TRBJ2-1): SQTIHQWPATLVQPVGSPLSLECTVEGTSNPNLYWYRQAAGRGLQLLFYSVGIGQISSEVPQNLSASRPQDRQFILSSKKLLLSDSGFYLCAWRGRPTYNEQFFGPGTRLTVL.

J is TRBJ2-1 and V is TRBV4-1; 8 nucleotides agree with TRBD2. V was pared by 2 bases and J by 2 bases, with 8 bases of the junction left unmatched. The CDR3 is 17 amino acids. Germline values: CDR1 MGHRA, CDR2 YSYEKL. The CDR3 nucleotides are TGCGCCAGCAGCCAAACCCCCTCGGGGGGGACCTACAATGAGCAGTTCTTC. This encodes CASSQTPSGGTYNEQFF.

V is TRBV4-1 and J is TRBJ2-1, with TRBD1 identical over 7 bases. Germline CDR1 MGHRA, CDR2 YSYEKL. This CDR3 has 14 amino acids. The V gene end was trimmed by 1 base and the J gene end by 7 bases; junction bases not matched to a gene: 4. The CDR3 DNA is TGCGCCAGCAGCCAAGCACAGGGGAGAAATGAGCAGTTCTTC. The encoded protein is CASSQAQGRNEQFF.

The V gene is TRBV5-1, the J gene TRBJ1-6; no firm D call. The CDR3 consists of 13 residues. Germline CDR1 and CDR2: SGHRS and YFSETQ. Trimming took 2 bases from V and 0 from J, leaving 0 bases between them. The CDR3: CASSFSYNSPLHF. The CDR3 coding sequence is TGCGCCAGCAGCTTCTCCTATAATTCACCCCTCCACTTT. Using reference TRBV5-1 and TRBJ1-6 for the parts outside the CDR3, the full variable domain is KAGVTQTPRYLIKTRGQQVTLSCSPISGHRSVSWYQQTPGQGLQFLFEYFSETQRNKGNFPGRFSGRQFSNSRSEMNVSTLELGDSALYLCASSFSYNSPLHFGNGTRLTVT.

This clone has just a few counts. The rearrangement links TRBV5-1 to TRBJ2-7; D not resolved. The germline V gene has CDR1 SGHRS and CDR2 YFSETQ. This CDR3 contains 13 residues. V lost 0 bases and J lost 3, with 7 bases in between. CDR3 bases: TGCGCCAGCAGCTTGGGGATCGGCTACGAGCAGTACTTC. Protein sequence: CASSLGIGYEQYF.

To note about this clone: This CDR3 is also generated by other DNA sequences in the sample. The gene calls are TRBV5-6 and TRBJ2-7; D remains unclear. CDR3 length: 11 residues. V was trimmed by 2 bases and J by 4 bases, leaving 4 bases between them. Germline values: CDR1 SGHDT, CDR2 YYEEEE. Written as DNA, the CDR3 is TGTGCCAGCAGCTTAAATTACGAGCAGTACTTC. This translates into CASSLNYEQYF.

This chain uses TRBV10-3 with TRBJ2-1; 8 bases are shared with TRBD1. The germline V gene has CDR1 ENHRY and CDR2 SYGVKD. The CDR3 totals 14 residues. V lost 6 bases to trimming and J lost 10 bases; unmatched junction nucleotides: 11. The CDR3 reads CAISRTGREVEQFF. The CDR3, as DNA: TGTGCCATCAGCCGGACAGGGCGAGAAGTGGAGCAGTTCTTC.